This entry lists 10 T cell receptor beta chains sequenced from one sample in a study of T cell responses to AZD1222 COVID-19 vaccine. The table came from immunoSEQ multiplex PCR; TCRdb's copy has only in-frame clones and leaves some out. The sample holds more than 110,000 clones, over 75% seen once. This specimen was peripheral blood, taken on day 0 of AZD1222 vaccination. Receptors were obtained from an adult in good health.

The chain couples TRBV18 to TRBJ2-7; perhaps TRBD2 as D (6 bases). CDR1 KGHSH and CDR2 LQKENI come from the germline V gene. V was shortened by 3 bases and J by 2 bases, with 17 bases between the two germline ends. This CDR3 spans 16 amino acids. The CDR3 here is CASSPPPGGWAYEQYF. The CDR3 bases are TGTGCCAGCTCACCCCCCCCCGGGGGTTGGGCCTACGAGCAGTACTTC.

The chain's CDR3 is CASSPGPTYGYTF. CDR3 nucleotide sequence: TGTGCCAGCTCACCGGGGCCCACATATGGCTACACCTTC. This rearrangement joins TRBV18 to TRBJ1-2, with a tentative D call TRBD1 (5 bases). The V gene lost 3 bases and the J gene lost 5 bases, with 10 bases spanning the gap. The CDR3 has 13 residues. Germline V gives CDR1 KGHSH, CDR2 LQKENI. Combining the CDR3 with reference TRBV18 and TRBJ1-2 gives the whole variable domain NAGVMQNPRHLVRRRGQEARLRCSPMKGHSHVYWYRQLPEEGLKFMVYLQKENIIDESGMPKERFSAEFPKEGPSILRIQQVVRGDSAAYFCASSPGPTYGYTFGSGTRLTVV.

This clone was detected a few times. The CDR3 region is CASSRKDPSTDTQYF. CDR3 nucleotides: TGTGCCAGCAGCCGAAAAGACCCTAGCACAGATACGCAGTATTTT. The chain is built from TRBV5-4 and TRBJ2-3; no clear D. Deletions cut 4 bases from V and 0 bases from J, with 12 bases between. Germline values: CDR1 SGHNT, CDR2 YYREEE (reference sequence). The CDR3 loop spans 15 amino acids.

The V and J genes are TRBV2 and TRBJ2-2; tentative D call: TRBD2 (5 bases). The germline V gene encodes CDR1 SNHLY and CDR2 FYNNEI. The germline V and J ends were trimmed by 8 bases and 1 base, with 14 bases remaining between them. The CDR3 covers 15 residues. The CDR3 protein is CASSPVRGNTGELFF. The CDR3 nucleotides read TGTGCCAGCTCGCCAGTCCGGGGGAACACCGGGGAGCTGTTTTTT.

The chain combines TRBV19 with TRBJ2-7, with 11 bases fitting TRBD1. The germline V gene has CDR1 LNHDA and CDR2 SQIVND (reference sequence). This CDR3 has 16 residues. V shed 7 bases, J shed 4 bases, and the junction held 12 bases outside the gene matches. The CDR3 sequence is CASTQKGQGEIYEQYF. The CDR3 DNA follows: TGTGCCAGTACCCAAAAGGGACAGGGGGAAATATACGAGCAGTACTTC. The variable domain in full, completed from reference TRBV19 and TRBJ2-7, reads DGGITQSPKYLFRKEGQNVTLSCEQNLNHDAMYWYRQDPGQGLRLIYYSQIVNDFQKGDIAEGYSVSREKKESFPLTVTSAQKNPTAFYLCASTQKGQGEIYEQYFGPGTRLTVT.

The chain couples TRBV3-1 (or the pseudogene TRBV3-2) to TRBJ2-7; the match to TRBD1 covers 7 bases. The CDR3 loop spans 14 amino acids. The germline CDR1 and CDR2 sequences are LGHDT and YNNKEL (reference sequence). The junction had 6 bases not matched to a gene; V was cut back by 4 bases and J by 3 bases. The CDR3 DNA reads as TGTGCCAGCAGCCCCGTCGACAGGGACTACGAGCAGTACTTC. The encoded protein is CASSPVDRDYEQYF.

This chain connects TRBV21-1 to TRBJ2-1; the table names TRBD2, a call not compared with the DNA. TRBV21-1 is tagged as a pseudogene. This CDR3 region has 14 residues. The DNA of the CDR3 is TGTGCCAGCAGCAAAGGGGGAGCTTACAATGAGCAGTTCTTC. As protein: CASSKGGAYNEQFF.

For the CDR3, the DNA is TGCGCCAGCAGTTCCCTAGCGGGAGCCTACAATGAGCAGTTCTTC. It is translated as CASSSLAGAYNEQFF. The chain links TRBV5-1 to TRBJ2-1; 10 bases align to TRBD2. This CDR3 region has 15 residues. V shed 5 bases and J 2 bases; nucleotides not matched to a gene: 4. CDR1 SGHRS and CDR2 YFSETQ come from the germline V gene.

A few counts support this clone. The chain's CDR3 is CASPRMAASSYNSPLHF. In DNA form, the CDR3 reads TGTGCCAGTCCAAGGATGGCAGCCAGCTCCTATAATTCACCCCTCCACTTT. This chain links TRBV2 with TRBJ1-6; D is unclear. In germline, CDR1 is SNHLY, CDR2 FYNNEI. The CDR3 runs 17 residues. V was shortened by 9 bases and J by 0 bases, with 18 bases between the two germline ends.

This clone has a single count. Other DNA sequences in this specimen translate into the identical CDR3. The chain recombines TRBV5-1 with TRBJ1-1, with 8 bases identical to TRBD1. This CDR3 contains 14 residues. V lost 1 base to trimming and J lost 1 base; unmatched junction nucleotides: 0. Per the germline V gene, CDR1 is SGHRS and CDR2 is YFSETQ. CDR3 amino acids: CASSLTGGNTEAFF. CDR3 DNA sequence: TGCGCCAGCAGCTTGACAGGGGGGAACACTGAAGCTTTCTTT.